This T cell receptor (beta chain) was profiled in a study of blood T cell repertoires in COVID-19. About the study: The samples span acute and convalescent COVID-19 from the United States, Italy and Spain.

Using immunoSEQ multiplex PCR, the repertoire was profiled, and TCRdb retains in-frame clones only, with some absent. The sample lists about 100,000 clones, approximately 86% seen once, with roughly 2.6% in the top ten. This CDR3 contains 14 residues. V was clipped by 3 bases and J by 6 bases; unmatched bases: 4. Germline CDR1 KGHSH, CDR2 LQKENI. This chain connects TRBV18 to TRBJ1-2; 10 nucleotides agree with TRBD1. Sequencing was carried out using PBMCs or T cells enriched from blood (not recorded which). The TCR originated in a woman aged 50 to 60 who had recovered from COVID-19. Here the CDR3 DNA reads TGTGCCAGCTCACCGGGACAGGGGAGAAATGGCTACACCTTC. Protein: CASSPGQGRNGYTF. Complete variable domain (other parts from reference TRBV18 and TRBJ1-2): NAGVMQNPRHLVRRRGQEARLRCSPMKGHSHVYWYRQLPEEGLKFMVYLQKENIIDESGMPKERFSAEFPKEGPSILRIQQVVRGDSAAYFCASSPGQGRNGYTFGSGTRLTVV.